Following are 30 T cell receptor beta chains from one sample sequenced in a study of blood T cell repertoires in COVID-19. Using immunoSEQ multiplex PCR, the repertoire was profiled, and TCRdb retains in-frame clones only, with some absent. The data contain roughly 100,000 clones, roughly four fifths of them singletons. The sample taken for sequencing was peripheral blood. The source is a man between 65 and 85 years old with acute or convalescent COVID-19.

V gene TRBV7-9 combines with J gene TRBJ2-3; D is possibly TRBD1 (5 bases). Trimming removed 6 bases from V and 5 bases from J, with 12 bases in between. The CDR3 is 13 residues long. Per the germline V gene, CDR1 is SEHNR and CDR2 is FQNEAQ (reference sequence). The CDR3 protein is CASSLSQGDTQYF. The CDR3 nucleotides are TGTGCCAGCAGTCTCTCCCAGGGAGATACGCAGTATTTT.

This rearrangement joins TRBV18 to TRBJ2-3, with 8 bases identical to TRBD1. The CDR3 runs to 15 residues. The ends lost 1 base at V and 5 bases at J; junction bases unmatched: 5. CDR1 and CDR2 (germline): KGHSH, LQKENI. The CDR3 sequence is CASSPLQGAKDTQYF. Written as DNA, the CDR3 is TGTGCCAGCTCACCACTCCAGGGGGCCAAAGATACGCAGTATTTT. Based on the CDR3 plus reference TRBV18 and TRBJ2-3, the full variable domain is NAGVMQNPRHLVRRRGQEARLRCSPMKGHSHVYWYRQLPEEGLKFMVYLQKENIIDESGMPKERFSAEFPKEGPSILRIQQVVRGDSAAYFCASSPLQGAKDTQYFGPGTRLTVL.

Points on this clone: One end of the junction is discordant with germline, which a read error may explain. V usage is TRBV7-3 and J usage is TRBJ2-3; no definite D call. Germline CDR1 and CDR2: SGHTA and FQGTGA. The CDR3 extends over 14 amino acids. CDR3 DNA sequence: TGTGCCAGCAGCCTAACCGGTGGTGGTAGCTCAGCGTATTTT. This gives the protein CASSLTGGGSSAYF. Using reference TRBV7-3 and TRBJ2-3 for the parts outside the CDR3, the full variable domain is GAGVSQTPSNKVTEKGKYVELRCDPISGHTALYWYRQSLGQGPEFLIYFQGTGAADDSGLPNDRFFAVRPEGSVSTLKIQRTERGDSAVYLCASSLTGGGSSAYFGPGTRLTVL.

The V call is TRBV7-2, the J call TRBJ1-3; 9 nucleotides line up with TRBD1. With V trimmed by 0 bases and J by 0 bases, 6 bases remained unmatched. Germline V CDR1 and CDR2: SGHTA, FQGNSA. The CDR3 spans 18 residues. CDR3 residues: CASSLAPGQGISGNTIYF. The CDR3 DNA follows: TGTGCCAGCAGCTTAGCACCGGGACAGGGTATCTCTGGAAACACCATATATTTT.

The chain uses TRBV5-1 and TRBJ2-7; 7 bases line up with TRBD1. The CDR3 is 14 amino acids. Germline V gene data show CDR1 as SGHRS and CDR2 as YFSETQ. V lost 4 bases to trimming and J lost 6 bases; unmatched junction nucleotides: 10. This chain's CDR3 is CASSPLDRVGEQYF. DNA for the CDR3: TGCGCCAGCAGCCCCCTCGACAGGGTAGGCGAGCAGTACTTC.

The chain recombines TRBV7-2 with TRBJ2-7; D perhaps matches TRBD1 (5 bases). V shed 3 bases and J shed 1 base, with 10 bases lying between them. The CDR3 runs 14 residues. Germline V gene lookup returns CDR1 SGHTA and CDR2 FQGNSA. CDR3 residues: CASSFRDSSYEQYF. The CDR3 DNA sequence: TGTGCCAGCAGCTTCCGCGACAGTTCCTACGAGCAGTACTTC.

The chain carries TRBV2 and TRBJ1-1, with 9 bases aligning to TRBD1. This CDR3 has 16 residues. Germline lookup yields CDR1 SNHLY and CDR2 FYNNEI. V lost 3 bases, J lost 4 bases, and 9 bases stayed unmatched. CDR3 sequence reads: CASSEFGTGKSTEAFF. The CDR3 DNA reads as TGTGCCAGCAGTGAGTTCGGGACAGGGAAGAGCACTGAAGCTTTCTTT.

The genes are TRBV6-5 and TRBJ2-5; 9 nucleotides agree with TRBD1. Germline lookup yields CDR1 MNHEY and CDR2 SVGAGI. The CDR3 sequence is 14 residues long. V was pared by 6 bases and J by 5 bases, with 7 bases of the junction left unmatched. CDR3 nucleotides: TGTGCCAGCAGACCGGGACAGGGAATTGAGACCCAGTACTTC. Protein: CASRPGQGIETQYF.

The chain recombines TRBV11-2 with TRBJ1-5; TRBD1 might be the D (5 bases). CDR1 is SGHAT, CDR2 FQNNGV, per germline. V lost 5 bases to trimming and J lost 4 bases, with 15 bases between them. The CDR3 has 15 amino acids. The CDR3 DNA follows: TGTGCCAGCAGCAGAGATGGGGGGGTAAATCAGCCCCAGCATTTT. Encoded protein: CASSRDGGVNQPQHF. Complete variable domain (other parts from reference TRBV11-2 and TRBJ1-5): EAGVAQSPRYKIIEKRQSVAFWCNPISGHATLYWYQQILGQGPKLLIQFQNNGVVDDSQLPKDRFSAERLKGVDSTLKIQPAKLEDSAVYLCASSRDGGVNQPQHFGDGTRLSIL.

Here the CDR3 DNA reads TGTGCCAGCAGTTTACCTGGGGGAGGGCGGCAGCCCCAGCATTTT. Protein sequence: CASSLPGGGRQPQHF. The chain combines TRBV28 with TRBJ1-5, with a possible D match to TRBD1 (5 bases). V shed 2 bases and J shed 7 bases, with 15 bases lying between them. The CDR3 has 15 residues. CDR1 is MDHEN and CDR2 is SYDVKM in the germline V gene.

The rearrangement links TRBV2 to TRBJ1-5, with TRBD1 matching 9 bases. The CDR3 is made up of 15 amino acids. Germline-derived CDR1 and CDR2 are SNHLY and FYNNEI. The trim removed 8 bases at V and 6 bases at J, leaving 11 bases unmatched. This chain's CDR3 is CASRGTTGGVQPQHF. DNA for the CDR3: TGTGCCAGCCGGGGGACAACAGGGGGCGTTCAGCCCCAGCATTTT.

The V call is TRBV5-4, the J call TRBJ2-4, with D possibly TRBD2 on 5 matching bases. Trimming pared 4 bases from V and 0 bases from J, leaving 11 bases between. Germline V gene lookup returns CDR1 SGHNT and CDR2 YYREEE (reference sequence). The CDR3 has 15 amino acids. The CDR3 DNA is TGTGCCAGCAGCAATTGGGAGCTAGCCAAAAACATTCAGTACTTC. Translation: CASSNWELAKNIQYF.

This clone has only one observation. The gene calls are TRBV11-2 and TRBJ1-5, with D possibly TRBD1 on 6 matching bases. Germline V lookup: CDR1 SGHAT, CDR2 FQNNGV. The CDR3 length is 16 residues. V lost 1 base and J lost 6, with 16 bases in between. The CDR3 region is CASSLVGGHLGQPQHF. In DNA form, the CDR3 reads TGTGCCAGCAGCTTAGTAGGGGGACACCTGGGTCAGCCCCAGCATTTT.

The chain recombines TRBV9 with TRBJ2-2; unclear D gene. Looked up from germline, CDR1 is SGDLS and CDR2 is YYNGEE. CDR3 size: 15 residues. With 0 bases removed from V and 1 base from J, the gap between germline ends came to 7 bases. The CDR3, as DNA: TGTGCCAGCAGCGTAGTTGCACAGAACACCGGGGAGCTGTTTTTT. It translates to CASSVVAQNTGELFF.

The rearrangement links TRBV5-5 to TRBJ1-4; D is perhaps TRBD1 (6 bases). V was pared by 2 bases and J by 10 bases, with 15 bases between. This CDR3 has 14 amino acids. Germline V gives CDR1 SGHKS, CDR2 YYEKEE (reference sequence). For the CDR3, the DNA is TGTGCCAGCAGCTTTCAGGGGCTTGAGGGAAAACTGTTTTTT. This codes for CASSFQGLEGKLFF.

DNA for the CDR3: TGTGCCATATCTAGCGGGGAGTACAATGAGCAGTTCTTC. Its protein product is CAISSGEYNEQFF. The chain employs TRBV10-3 and TRBJ2-1, with 9 bases identical to TRBD2. The germline CDR1 and CDR2 sequences are ENHRY and SYGVKD. The CDR3 consists of 13 residues. V was clipped by 9 bases and J by 4 bases; unmatched bases: 4.

J is TRBJ2-7 and V is TRBV5-1; 7 nucleotides align to TRBD2. Losses at the gene ends were 4 bases for V and 5 bases for J; bases not matched to a gene: 12. The CDR3 totals 15 residues. In germline, CDR1 is SGHRS, CDR2 YFSETQ. The CDR3 reads CASSPPGRGKDEQYF. The CDR3 DNA reads as TGCGCCAGCAGCCCGCCTGGGAGGGGTAAGGACGAGCAGTACTTC.

The rearrangement links TRBV6-2 or TRBV6-3 to TRBJ2-7; TRBD2 matches 11 bases. This CDR3 has 19 residues. Per germline, CDR1 MNHEY and CDR2 SVGEGT. Losses at the gene ends were 0 bases for V and 6 bases for J; bases not matched to a gene: 16. The CDR3 protein is CASSYSYSGRAWVDAEQYF. CDR3 in DNA: TGTGCCAGCAGTTACTCCTATAGCGGGAGGGCCTGGGTTGATGCCGAGCAGTACTTC.

In its sample, this clone was seen once. The V call is TRBV7-8, the J call TRBJ1-5, with a possible D match to TRBD1 (5 bases). CDR3 length equals 15 residues. Trimming pared 5 bases from V and 5 bases from J, leaving 16 bases between. CDR1 is SGHVS, CDR2 FQNEAQ, per germline. The DNA of the CDR3 is TGTGCCAGCAGCCCCTTGGCAGGGAACCATCAGCCCCAGCATTTT. This codes for CASSPLAGNHQPQHF.

The rearrangement uses TRBV3-1 (or the pseudogene TRBV3-2) and TRBJ1-6; TRBD1 might be the D (6 bases). Per germline, CDR1 LGHDT and CDR2 YNNKEL (reference sequence). Deletions cut 5 bases from V and 4 bases from J, with 15 bases between. CDR3 length: 16 residues. CDR3 sequence (DNA): TGTGCCAGCAGCGCAAGACAGGTCTATTATAATTCACCCCTCCACTTT. It is translated as CASSARQVYYNSPLHF.

The chain links TRBV3-1 (or the pseudogene TRBV3-2) to TRBJ2-5; TRBD2 aligns across 7 bases. Germline lookup yields CDR1 LGHDT and CDR2 YNNKEL (reference sequence). V dropped 0 bases and J dropped 3; count of bases not matched to a gene: 10. The CDR3 runs to 17 residues. The CDR3 here is CASSQEGGSPLKETQYF. The CDR3 coding sequence is TGTGCCAGCAGCCAAGAAGGCGGGAGCCCGCTGAAAGAGACCCAGTACTTC.

The J gene is TRBJ1-4, the V gene TRBV4-2, with D unresolved. CDR3 length equals 16 residues. Germline values: CDR1 LGHNA, CDR2 YNFKEQ. Trimming took 0 bases from V and 1 from J, leaving 9 bases between them. Written as DNA, the CDR3 is TGTGCCAGCAGCCAAGAGCCGGGAGTAACTAATGAAAAACTGTTTTTT. This gives the protein CASSQEPGVTNEKLFF.

This clone has just one count. The genes are TRBV12-3 or TRBV12-4 and TRBJ2-7, with a weak D call TRBD2 (5 bases). The CDR3 is 13 amino acids. V was cut by 0 bases and J by 6 bases, with 9 bases left in between. Written as DNA, the CDR3 is TGTGCCAGCAGTTTAGCGGGAGTCTCCGAGCAGTACTTC. It is translated as CASSLAGVSEQYF.

V usage is TRBV11-3 and J usage is TRBJ2-1, with TRBD1 identical over 11 bases. CDR3 length equals 15 residues. The germline CDR1 and CDR2 sequences are SGHNT and YENEEA. The ends lost 5 bases at V and 6 bases at J; junction bases unmatched: 6. The CDR3 bases are TGTGCCAGCAGCCTGCGTGGGACAGGGGGCAATGAGCAGTTCTTC. Amino acid sequence: CASSLRGTGGNEQFF. Full variable domain (missing parts from reference TRBV11-3 and TRBJ2-1): EAGVVQSPRYKIIEKKQPVAFWCNPISGHNTLYWYLQNLGQGPELLIRYENEEAVDDSQLPKDRFSAERLKGVDSTLKIQPAELGDSAVYLCASSLRGTGGNEQFFGPGTRLTVL.

The chain combines TRBV5-1 with TRBJ1-2, with 7 positions matching TRBD1. The CDR3 runs to 16 residues. From germline, CDR1 is SGHRS and CDR2 YFSETQ. V lost 1 base, J lost 6 bases, and 12 bases stayed unmatched. CDR3 sequence: CASSLQTGLNGDGYTF. For the CDR3, the DNA is TGCGCCAGCAGCTTGCAGACAGGGCTTAATGGTGATGGCTACACCTTC.

This sequence joins TRBV30 and TRBJ1-6; no reliable D call. Germline CDR1 is GTSNPN and CDR2 is SVGIG (reference sequence). This CDR3 is built from 16 residues. Trimming stripped 0 bases from V and 0 bases from J, with 9 bases between. In DNA form, the CDR3 reads TGTGCCTGGAGTGTAGTAGCCAGCTCCTATAATTCACCCCTCCACTTT. Residues: CAWSVVASSYNSPLHF.

The chain carries TRBV3-1 (or the pseudogene TRBV3-2) and TRBJ1-6; D unresolved. The CDR3 runs 14 residues. Trimming took 2 bases from V and 0 from J, leaving 2 bases between them. The germline CDR1 and CDR2 sequences are LGHDT and YNNKEL (reference sequence). The CDR3 DNA is TGTGCCAGCAGCCAACGCTCCTATAATTCACCCCTCCACTTT. Protein sequence: CASSQRSYNSPLHF.

The V call is TRBV6-1, the J call TRBJ1-3; D is unresolved. CDR3 length: 13 residues. Trimming pared 2 bases from V and 4 bases from J, leaving 6 bases between. Germline V gives CDR1 MNHNS, CDR2 SASEGT. CDR3 DNA sequence: TGTGCCAGCAGTGAATCGGGAGGAAACACCATATATTTT. The encoded protein is CASSESGGNTIYF.

The J gene is TRBJ1-3, the V gene TRBV11-2, with D possibly TRBD1 on 5 matching bases. V lost 4 bases to trimming and J lost 1 base, with 14 bases between them. This CDR3 is 16 amino acids long. Germline CDR1 is SGHAT and CDR2 is FQNNGV. CDR3 region: CASSSTGGSSGNTIYF. CDR3 DNA: TGTGCCAGCAGCTCAACGGGGGGTTCGTCTGGAAACACCATATATTTT.

This clone has only one observation. The V call is TRBV18, the J call TRBJ2-3; TRBD2 is a possible D gene (6 bases). Germline lookup yields CDR1 KGHSH and CDR2 LQKENI. The CDR3 contains 14 residues. V lost 3 bases, J lost 5 bases, and 12 bases lay in between. The CDR3 DNA reads as TGTGCCAGCTCACCCGGAGGGCCGGGAGATACGCAGTATTTT. It codes for CASSPGGPGDTQYF. The entire variable domain, with the rest obtained from reference TRBV18 and TRBJ2-3, is as follows: NAGVMQNPRHLVRRRGQEARLRCSPMKGHSHVYWYRQLPEEGLKFMVYLQKENIIDESGMPKERFSAEFPKEGPSILRIQQVVRGDSAAYFCASSPGGPGDTQYFGPGTRLTVL.